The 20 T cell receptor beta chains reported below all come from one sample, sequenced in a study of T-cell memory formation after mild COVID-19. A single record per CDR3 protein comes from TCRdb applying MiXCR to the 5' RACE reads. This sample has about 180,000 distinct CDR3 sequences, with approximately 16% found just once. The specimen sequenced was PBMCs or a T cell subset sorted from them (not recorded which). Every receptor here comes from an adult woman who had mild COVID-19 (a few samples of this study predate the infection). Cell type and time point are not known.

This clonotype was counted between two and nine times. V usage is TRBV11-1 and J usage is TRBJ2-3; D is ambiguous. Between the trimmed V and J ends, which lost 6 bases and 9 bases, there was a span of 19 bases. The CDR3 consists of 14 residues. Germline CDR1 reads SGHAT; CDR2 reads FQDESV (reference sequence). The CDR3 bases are TGTGCCAGCAGTCTAGGGTCTCTCGCAGCCACGCAGTATTTT. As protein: CASSLGSLAATQYF.

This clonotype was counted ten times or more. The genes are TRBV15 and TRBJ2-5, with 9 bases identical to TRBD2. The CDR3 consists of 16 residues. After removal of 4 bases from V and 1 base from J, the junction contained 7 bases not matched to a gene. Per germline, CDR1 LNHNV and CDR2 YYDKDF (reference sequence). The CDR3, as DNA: TGTGCCACCAGCACCCATCGAGCGGGGGGCCAAGAGACCCAGTACTTC. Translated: CATSTHRAGGQETQYF.

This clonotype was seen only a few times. The DNA of the CDR3 is TGTGCCAGCAGTTCCAAGGACAGGGGATTTCACGAGCAGTACTTC. Its translation: CASSSKDRGFHEQYF. The gene calls are TRBV6-6 and TRBJ2-7; TRBD1 agrees at 9 bases. With 4 bases clipped from V and 5 bases from J, the junction kept 9 bases outside the gene matches. The germline V gene has CDR1 MNHNY and CDR2 SVGAGI (reference sequence). This CDR3 region has 15 residues.

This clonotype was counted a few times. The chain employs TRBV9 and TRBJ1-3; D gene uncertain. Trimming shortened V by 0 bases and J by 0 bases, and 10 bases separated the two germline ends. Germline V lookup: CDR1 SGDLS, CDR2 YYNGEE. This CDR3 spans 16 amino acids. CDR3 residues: CASSVAPGTSGNTIYF. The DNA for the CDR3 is TGTGCCAGCAGCGTAGCTCCAGGCACCTCTGGAAACACCATATATTTT. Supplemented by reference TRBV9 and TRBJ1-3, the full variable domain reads DSGVTQTPKHLITATGQRVTLRCSPRSGDLSVYWYQQSLDQGLQFLIQYYNGEERAKGNILERFSAQQFPDLHSELNLSSLELGDSALYFCASSVAPGTSGNTIYFGEGSWLTVV.

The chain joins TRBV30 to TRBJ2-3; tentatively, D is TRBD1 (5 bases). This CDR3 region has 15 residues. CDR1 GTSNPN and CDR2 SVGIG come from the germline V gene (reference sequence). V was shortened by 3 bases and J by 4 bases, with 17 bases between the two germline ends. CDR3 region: CAWSNQGLGSDTQYF. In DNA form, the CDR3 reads TGTGCCTGGAGCAACCAGGGTCTCGGCTCAGATACGCAGTATTTT.

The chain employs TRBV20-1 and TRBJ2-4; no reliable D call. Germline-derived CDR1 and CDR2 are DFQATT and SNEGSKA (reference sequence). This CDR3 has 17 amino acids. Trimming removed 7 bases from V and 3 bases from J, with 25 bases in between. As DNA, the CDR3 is TGCAGTGGATCGGTCCCGAAAGGGCAGTTCGTCAAAAACATTCAGTACTTC. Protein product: CSGSVPKGQFVKNIQYF.

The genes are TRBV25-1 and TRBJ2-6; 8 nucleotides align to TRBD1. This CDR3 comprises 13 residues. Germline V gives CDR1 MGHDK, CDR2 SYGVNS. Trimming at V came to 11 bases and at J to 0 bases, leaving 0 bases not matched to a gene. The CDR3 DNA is TGTGCCGGACAGGGCTCTGGGGCCAACGTCCTGACTTTC. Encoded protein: CAGQGSGANVLTF.

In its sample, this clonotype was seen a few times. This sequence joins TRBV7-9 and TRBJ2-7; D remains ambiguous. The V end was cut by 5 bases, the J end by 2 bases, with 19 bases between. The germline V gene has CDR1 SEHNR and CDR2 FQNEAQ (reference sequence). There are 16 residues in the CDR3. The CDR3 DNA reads TGTGCCAGCAGCCCCGGTTTTGGTTCAGCCACCTACGAGCAGTACTTC. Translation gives CASSPGFGSATYEQYF.

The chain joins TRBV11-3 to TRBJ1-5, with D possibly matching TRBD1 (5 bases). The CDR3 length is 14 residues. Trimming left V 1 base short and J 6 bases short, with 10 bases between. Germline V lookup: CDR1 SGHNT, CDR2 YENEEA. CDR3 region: CASSLAGRGQPQHF. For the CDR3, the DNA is TGTGCCAGCAGCTTAGCGGGGCGGGGTCAGCCCCAGCATTTT.

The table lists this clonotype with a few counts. CDR3 protein: CASSKGGSDYGYTF. The CDR3 coding sequence is TGTGCCAGCAGTAAAGGGGGATCTGACTATGGCTACACCTTC. The chain recombines TRBV6-1 with TRBJ1-2; D perhaps matches TRBD1 (6 bases). The CDR3 has 14 residues. V shed 5 bases and J shed 3 bases, with 13 bases lying between them. The germline gives CDR1 MNHNS, CDR2 SASEGT.

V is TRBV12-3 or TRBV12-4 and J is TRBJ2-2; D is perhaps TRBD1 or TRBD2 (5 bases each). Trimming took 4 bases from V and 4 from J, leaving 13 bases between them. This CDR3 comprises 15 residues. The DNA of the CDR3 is TGTGCCAGCAGTTCATCCGGGACGGGCACCGGGGAGCTGTTTTTT. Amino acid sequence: CASSSSGTGTGELFF.

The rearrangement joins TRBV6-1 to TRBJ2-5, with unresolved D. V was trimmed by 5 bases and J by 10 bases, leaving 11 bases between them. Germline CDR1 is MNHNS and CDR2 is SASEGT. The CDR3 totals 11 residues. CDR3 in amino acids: CASSPRGYQYF. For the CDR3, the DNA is TGTGCCAGCAGTCCCCGTGGGTACCAGTACTTC.

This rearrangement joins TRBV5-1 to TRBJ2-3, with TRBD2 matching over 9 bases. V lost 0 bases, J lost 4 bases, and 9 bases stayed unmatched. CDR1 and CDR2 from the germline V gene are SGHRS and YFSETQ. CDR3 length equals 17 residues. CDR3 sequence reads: CASSLARLAGTSDTQYF. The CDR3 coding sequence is TGCGCCAGCAGCTTGGCCAGGCTAGCGGGGACATCAGATACGCAGTATTTT.

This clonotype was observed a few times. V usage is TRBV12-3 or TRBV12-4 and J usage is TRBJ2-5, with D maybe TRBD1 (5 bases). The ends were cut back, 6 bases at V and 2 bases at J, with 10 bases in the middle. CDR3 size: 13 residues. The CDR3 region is CASRKQVQETQYF. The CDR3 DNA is TGTGCCAGCAGAAAACAGGTGCAAGAGACCCAGTACTTC.

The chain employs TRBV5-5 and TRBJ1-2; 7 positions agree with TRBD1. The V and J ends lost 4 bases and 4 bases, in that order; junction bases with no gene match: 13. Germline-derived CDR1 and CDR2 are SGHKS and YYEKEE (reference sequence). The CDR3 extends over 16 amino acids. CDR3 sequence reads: CASSLGQESSFYGYTF. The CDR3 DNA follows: TGTGCCAGCAGCCTCGGACAGGAGTCCTCTTTCTATGGCTACACCTTC.

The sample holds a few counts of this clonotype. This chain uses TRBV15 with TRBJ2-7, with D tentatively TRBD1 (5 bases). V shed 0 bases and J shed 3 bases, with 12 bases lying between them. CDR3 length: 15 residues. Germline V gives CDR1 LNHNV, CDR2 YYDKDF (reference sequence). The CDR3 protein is CATSRDIRQGYEQYF. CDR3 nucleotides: TGTGCCACCAGCAGAGATATAAGGCAGGGCTACGAGCAGTACTTC.

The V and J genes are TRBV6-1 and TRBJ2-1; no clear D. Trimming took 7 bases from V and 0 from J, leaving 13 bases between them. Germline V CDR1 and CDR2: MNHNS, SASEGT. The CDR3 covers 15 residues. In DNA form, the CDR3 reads TGTGCCAGCATTCGGTATCCGAGCTCCTACAATGAGCAGTTCTTC. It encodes CASIRYPSSYNEQFF.

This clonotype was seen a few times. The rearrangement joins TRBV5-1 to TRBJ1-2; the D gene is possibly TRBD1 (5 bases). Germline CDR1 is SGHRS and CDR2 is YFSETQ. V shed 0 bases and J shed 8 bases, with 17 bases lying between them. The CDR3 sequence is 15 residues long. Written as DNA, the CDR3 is TGCGCCAGCAGCTTGGAGTTCGGCAGGGATAACGGCTACACCTTC. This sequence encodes CASSLEFGRDNGYTF.

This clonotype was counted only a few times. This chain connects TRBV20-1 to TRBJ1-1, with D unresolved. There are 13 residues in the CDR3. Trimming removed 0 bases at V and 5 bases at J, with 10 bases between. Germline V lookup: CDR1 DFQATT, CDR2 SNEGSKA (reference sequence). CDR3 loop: CSARDLLLTEAFF. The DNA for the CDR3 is TGCAGTGCTAGAGATCTTCTCTTGACTGAAGCTTTCTTT.

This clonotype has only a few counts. DNA for the CDR3: TGTGCCAGCAGCTTATCTGAAGAGCAGTACTTC. It is translated as CASSLSEEQYF. V is TRBV7-9 and J is TRBJ2-7, with unresolved D. CDR3 size: 11 residues. The V end lost 2 bases, the J end lost 7 bases, and 6 bases lay between the germline ends. Germline V lookup: CDR1 SEHNR, CDR2 FQNEAQ (reference sequence).